The 7 T cell receptor beta chains below come from one sample, sequenced in a study of T cells after yellow fever vaccination. TCRdb independently ran MiXCR on the 5' RACE reads; one entry per CDR3 protein. Here the sample spans hundreds of thousands of distinct CDR3 sequences, about 19% being singletons. Sequenced material: PBMCs, taken before the yellow fever booster vaccination. These receptors came from a man aged 18 to 30 who received the YFV17D yellow fever vaccine.

The chain couples TRBV12-5 to TRBJ1-1, with D uncertain. The germline V and J ends were trimmed by 2 bases and 1 base, with 2 bases remaining between them. CDR1 and CDR2 from the germline V gene are LGHNT and FRNRAP. The CDR3 loop spans 12 amino acids. The CDR3 DNA reads as TGTGCTAGTGGTTTGAGGAACACTGAAGCTTTCTTT. The encoded protein is CASGLRNTEAFF.

This chain joins TRBV4-2 and TRBJ2-2, with 7 bases fitting TRBD2. V shed 2 bases and J 4 bases; nucleotides not matched to a gene: 7. CDR1 is LGHNA and CDR2 is YNFKEQ in the germline V gene. This CDR3 spans 16 amino acids. For the CDR3, the DNA is TGTGCCAGCAGCCAATTGGGCGGGGGAACCACCGGGGAGCTGTTTTTT. Residues: CASSQLGGGTTGELFF.

This chain connects TRBV4-3 to TRBJ2-3; 9 bases line up with TRBD2. The V and J ends lost 0 bases and 3 bases, in that order; junction bases with no gene match: 10. The germline V gene encodes CDR1 LGHNA and CDR2 YSLEER. CDR3 length: 18 amino acids. CDR3 sequence reads: CASSQDSASGAPTDTQYF. CDR3 bases: TGCGCCAGCAGCCAAGATTCGGCTAGCGGGGCTCCAACAGATACGCAGTATTTT.

The rearrangement uses TRBV12-3 or TRBV12-4 and TRBJ1-2; no clear D. Deletions cut 4 bases from V and 7 bases from J, with 10 bases between. The CDR3 extends over 12 amino acids. For the CDR3, the DNA is TGTGCCAGCAGTTACAGTTTCAGTGGCTACACCTTC. Amino acid sequence: CASSYSFSGYTF.

This clonotype came up a few times. The V and J genes are TRBV4-3 and TRBJ1-4; D is unclear. Trimming stripped 0 bases from V and 0 bases from J, with 8 bases between. The CDR3 sequence is 16 residues long. Germline assignment: CDR1 LGHNA and CDR2 YSLEER. The CDR3: CASSQEGWTTNEKLFF. In DNA form, the CDR3 reads TGCGCCAGCAGCCAAGAAGGTTGGACAACTAATGAAAAACTGTTTTTT.

This clonotype was detected only a few times. V and J are TRBV6-6 and TRBJ2-7; D is possibly TRBD2 (6 bases). In germline, CDR1 is MNHNY, CDR2 SVGAGI (reference sequence). Deletions cut 8 bases from V and 3 bases from J, with 20 bases between. The CDR3 is made up of 15 amino acids. CDR3 in DNA: TGTGCCAGCCAAACTGGGCAGGGAGGTAGCTACGAGCAGTACTTC. This encodes CASQTGQGGSYEQYF.

CDR3 nucleotide sequence: TGTGCCAGCACCGGGCGGGGCACCGGGGAGCTGTTTTTT. Protein: CASTGRGTGELFF. V is TRBV28 and J is TRBJ2-2, with TRBD2 as a possible D gene (6 bases). The ends were cut back, 7 bases at V and 4 bases at J, with 10 bases in the middle. The CDR3 runs to 13 residues. The germline V gene has CDR1 MDHEN and CDR2 SYDVKM.